Shown below are 15 T cell receptor beta chains from a single sample sequenced in a study of OX40 agonist ivuxolimab in advanced cancers. Clones were read by immunoSEQ multiplex PCR, and TCRdb kept only the in-frame ones, dropping some. Of roughly 63,000 clones listed, 80% to 90% are singletons. This sample comprised CD4+ or CD8+ T cells sorted from blood, obtained in a trial of the OX40 agonist ivuxolimab. The receptors derive from an adult with an advanced solid tumor such as melanoma, head and neck, liver or kidney cancer.

The V call is TRBV9, the J call TRBJ2-5, with unresolved D. With 0 bases removed from V and 0 bases from J, the gap between germline ends came to 0 bases. The CDR3 contains 12 residues. Germline V gene sequence: CDR1 SGDLS, CDR2 YYNGEE. The CDR3 sequence is CASSVDQETQYF. The CDR3 region has the DNA TGTGCCAGCAGCGTAGACCAAGAGACCCAGTACTTC.

This sequence joins TRBV6-1 and TRBJ2-7; the D gene is possibly TRBD2 (5 bases). With 5 bases removed from V and 4 bases from J, the gap between germline ends came to 15 bases. The CDR3 is 14 amino acids. CDR1 and CDR2 (germline): MNHNS, SASEGT. The CDR3: CASSPATRGYEQYF. The CDR3 coding sequence is TGTGCCAGCAGTCCGGCCACCAGAGGGTACGAGCAGTACTTC.

The rearrangement joins TRBV9 to TRBJ2-1; D gene ambiguous. The CDR3 has 13 residues. The germline V and J ends were trimmed by 0 bases and 7 bases, with 8 bases remaining between them. Germline CDR1 reads SGDLS; CDR2 reads YYNGEE. The CDR3 DNA reads as TGTGCCAGCAGCGTAGGGGGTGGAAATGAGCAGTTCTTC. Its protein product is CASSVGGGNEQFF.

The CDR3 loop is CASSSSQSYEQYF. The CDR3 DNA reads as TGTGCCAGCAGCTCAAGCCAGAGCTACGAGCAGTACTTC. The chain carries TRBV5-5 and TRBJ2-7; D gene uncertain. Looked up from germline, CDR1 is SGHKS and CDR2 is YYEKEE (reference sequence). This CDR3 region has 13 residues. V was shortened by 3 bases and J by 3 bases, with 10 bases between the two germline ends. Full variable domain (outside the CDR3, taken from reference TRBV5-5 and TRBJ2-7): DAGVTQSPTHLIKTRGQQVTLRCSPISGHKSVSWYQQVLGQGPQFIFQYYEKEERGRGNFPDRFSARQFPNYSSELNVNALLLGDSALYLCASSSSQSYEQYFGPGTRLTVT.

The chain is built from TRBV5-6 and TRBJ1-1, with D unclear. In germline, CDR1 is SGHDT, CDR2 YYEEEE. The CDR3 runs 14 residues. Trimming shortened V by 0 bases and J by 5 bases, and 11 bases separated the two germline ends. The CDR3 DNA reads TGTGCCAGCAGCTTGGGACGGTTCGAGACTGAAGCTTTCTTT. Translated, it gives CASSLGRFETEAFF.

The V and J genes are TRBV11-2 and TRBJ2-7; 8 nucleotides agree with TRBD1. The CDR3 is 15 residues long. Unmatched junction bases numbered 4, after V lost 2 bases and J lost 1 base. The V gene's germline CDR1 is SGHAT and CDR2 FQNNGV. CDR3 DNA sequence: TGTGCCAGCAGCTTACTCAGGGGGCATTCCTACGAGCAGTACTTC. Protein sequence: CASSLLRGHSYEQYF.

CDR3 in amino acids: CASSPRDSFMNTEAFF. The DNA of the CDR3 is TGTGCCAGCAGCCCGAGGGACAGCTTCATGAACACTGAAGCTTTCTTT. V is TRBV9 and J is TRBJ1-1; TRBD1 matches 7 bases. This CDR3 has 16 amino acids. Trimming took 4 bases from V and 0 from J; bases not matched to a gene: 9. Germline V gene sequence: CDR1 SGDLS, CDR2 YYNGEE.

The V call is TRBV18, the J call TRBJ2-6, with D tentatively TRBD2 (6 bases). Trimming pared 8 bases from V and 0 bases from J, leaving 17 bases between. The germline CDR1 and CDR2 sequences are KGHSH and LQKENI. The CDR3 is made up of 17 amino acids. The CDR3 region is CASLPGLPTSGANVLTF. Here the CDR3 DNA reads TGTGCCAGCCTCCCGGGACTCCCTACCTCTGGGGCCAACGTCCTGACTTTC.

Notes on this clone: Mismatch with germline at one junction end may stem from a read error. The chain couples TRBV7-7 to TRBJ2-1; D may match TRBD1 or TRBD2 (5 bases each). Looked up from germline, CDR1 is SSHAT and CDR2 is FNYEAQ (reference sequence). This CDR3 contains 13 residues. CDR3 residues: CASSPGPIEYQFF. CDR3 bases: TGTGCTAGCAGCCCGGGGCCCATTGAGTATCAGTTCTTC. Looking up the rest from reference TRBV7-7 and TRBJ2-1 gives the full variable domain: GAGVSQSPRYKVTKRGQDVTLRCDPISSHATLYWYQQALGQGPEFLTYFNYEAQPDKSGLPSDRFSAERPEGSISTLTIQRTEQRDSAMYRCASSPGPIEYQFFGPGTRLTVL.

This chain joins TRBV11-2 and TRBJ1-5, with unresolved D. CDR1 and CDR2 (germline): SGHAT, FQNNGV. This CDR3 has 13 amino acids. V lost 1 base, J lost 4 bases, and 5 bases lay in between. The CDR3 loop is CASSLGPNQPQHF. DNA for the CDR3: TGTGCCAGCAGCTTAGGTCCGAATCAGCCCCAGCATTTT.

This clone was observed once. The chain joins TRBV5-4 to TRBJ1-6; unclear D gene. Germline CDR1 and CDR2: SGHNT and YYREEE (reference sequence). V lost 0 bases and J lost 6, with 10 bases in between. The CDR3 is made up of 15 amino acids. Here the CDR3 DNA reads TGTGCCAGCAGCTTGGCTTGGGATGTTAATTCACCCCTCCACTTT. Translated, it gives CASSLAWDVNSPLHF.

V and J are TRBV6-5 and TRBJ2-2; no reliable D call. Germline loops: CDR1 MNHEY, CDR2 SVGAGI. The CDR3 contains 12 residues. Trimming cost V 10 bases and J 4 bases, with 10 bases left between them. In DNA form, the CDR3 reads TGTGCCACGATCGGTGGCACCGGGGAGCTGTTTTTT. Its protein product is CATIGGTGELFF.

The CDR3 spells CASSFRDEQYV. In DNA form, the CDR3 reads TGTGCCAGCAGTTTTAGAGACGAGCAGTACGTC. The chain has TRBV6-6 and TRBJ2-7; D ambiguous. V lost 4 bases and J 5 bases, leaving 6 bases between the germline ends. The CDR3 loop spans 11 amino acids. Germline V gene data show CDR1 as MNHNY and CDR2 as SVGAGI (reference sequence).

The chain joins TRBV10-3 to TRBJ1-2; D unclear. In germline, CDR1 is ENHRY, CDR2 SYGVKD. V was trimmed by 0 bases and J by 7 bases, leaving 18 bases between them. The CDR3 is 16 amino acids. The CDR3 protein is CAISESMEGQPSGYTF. DNA of the CDR3: TGTGCCATCAGTGAGTCGATGGAAGGCCAGCCCTCTGGCTACACCTTC.

V and J are TRBV6-6 and TRBJ2-7, with 7 bases lining up with TRBD2. The V gene's germline CDR1 is MNHNY and CDR2 SVGAGI (reference sequence). The CDR3 is made up of 16 amino acids. V lost 2 bases and J lost 5; bases outside the gene matches: 12. CDR3: CASSYLHPAGANEQYF. The DNA for the CDR3 is TGTGCCAGCAGTTACCTACACCCCGCGGGAGCCAACGAGCAGTACTTC.